The sequence of this T cell receptor beta chain was determined in a study of cytomegalovirus exposure and HLA in healthy donors (dated by TCRdb to about 2017). Turning to the overall study: According to an earlier analysis of around 600 of the donors, about 190 million T cells yielded 90 million to 130 million unique TCR beta sequences and around 300 Gb of sequence data. About 300 gigabases of sequencing data and approximately 85 million unique TCR sequences were included in an early release covering roughly 700 HLA-typed donors. Of the roughly 400 genotyped donors, 81% fell in the genetic ancestry cluster associated with self-reported Caucasian donors. The study aimed to test whether cataloging public T cell receptors could reveal signatures of past pathogen exposure. Using immunosequencing, the study profiled T cell repertoires from 666 subjects and related those repertoires to cytomegalovirus serostatus. In addition to the first cohort of 666 subjects, a separate validation cohort of under 150 different subjects was used. To predict cytomegalovirus infection status, the study brought together high-throughput TCR immunosequencing, statistical association of individual TCRs with disease status, and machine learning. To study patterns of TCR occurrence, a later analysis re-analyzed previously published TCR beta repertoires from 650 to 750 donors and added high-resolution HLA genotyping. The later analysis used no new phenotypic data to find candidate immune exposures, relying instead on TCR beta sequences and their occurrence across donors. To decide whether each TCR beta V gene segment behaved as functional or pseudogenic, an earlier analysis of approximately 620 of the donors relied on high-throughput TCR beta sequencing. Alongside the repertoire data, information on donor age, sex, ethnicity and CMV serostatus was compiled. A later genetic analysis used genome-wide SNP genotypes for about 60% of the roughly 700 donors, treating that subset as a discovery cohort. All discovery cohort repertoires had been generated on a single sequencing platform. HLA typing included class I and class II loci at four-digit resolution. The number of typed donors differed by locus: about 620-630 for A, B, C, DRB1 and DQB1; some 540 for DQA1; 606 for DPA1; and around 470 for DPB1. Because of strong linkage in the cohort, five DR-DQ haplotypes were treated as single units for association and clustering. Among 300 to 500 genotyped donors of the cohort, an average of approximately 200,000 unique TCR beta nucleotide sequences was sequenced per donor, of which about 19% were non-productive. The paper's findings and limits, for the study overall: This cohort had only TCR beta chains sequenced, and the lack of alpha or paired-chain data limited which features could be detected. When HLA alleles, especially DR and DQ, strongly co-occurred, TCR associations were difficult to assign to individual alleles. According to the authors, the approach could potentially be generalized to other disease states and immunological phenotypes. Because some donors lacked HLA typing at each locus, the association tests relied only on the typed subset. Three of the identified cytomegalovirus-associated TCR beta chains were confirmed in vitro to be specific for cytomegalovirus antigens. The 87-base-pair reads could not distinguish some IMGT-functional V segments, including TRBV6-2 and TRBV6-3, so those segments were excluded. In a later analysis, several top co-occurrence clusters were reported to appear linked to parvovirus B19, influenza, CMV and Epstein-Barr virus. In a later genetic analysis, a missense DCLRE1C variant was associated with V-gene and J-gene trimming of TCR beta chains, and the association was replicated in an independent cohort. In a later analysis, about 16,000 TCR beta sequences were associated with specific HLA alleles at a false discovery rate of 0.05. Across donors, most TCR sequences were observed very rarely, whereas some public TCRs were present in many individuals. A later analysis found that HLA-associated TCR beta chains were more clonally expanded and had lower generation probabilities than equally common non-associated chains. In both the original and validation cohorts, the classifier was reported to diagnose cytomegalovirus status with high specificity and sensitivity. For the cohort, immune exposure information was limited to CMV serostatus. Compared with the approximately 670-donor mean, donors in an Asian-associated ancestry cluster had fewer N-insertions in productive TCRs, according to a later genetic analysis. Correlated functional status among segregating V segments might be attributable to linkage disequilibrium, but an unknown experimental factor could not be ruled out. The sequencing pipeline was judged likely to have produced a cluster of highly shared sequence variants as a technical artifact. Because counts were too low, around 17 rarely observed V segments, including chromosome 9 orphons, were left out of the earlier analysis of roughly 600 of the donors. According to a later analysis, most CMV-associated TCR beta chains appeared to be HLA-restricted, and the HLA associations seemed to be driven largely by CMV exposure. An earlier analysis of roughly 570 of the donors showed that most TCR beta V segments appeared in productive rearrangements either about 87% or about 30% of the time, which broadly matched IMGT annotations. In a later analysis, the rate of TCR association differed among HLA loci, with DRB1 alleles having the most associated TCRs and HLA-C alleles having the fewest. A further reported finding was that TCR beta sequences accurately predicted the HLA-A and HLA-B alleles for most subjects in the first cohort. Roughly uniform sequencing depth across donors was assumed in presence/absence analyses, although this assumption may not hold. In the study, 150 to 200 TCR beta chains were listed as associated with cytomegalovirus.

The cohort comprised several hundred healthy bone marrow donors. Cohort members were all nominally healthy when sampled, although unrecorded immune exposures were likely present. The donor was CMV seronegative and belonged to the group of 350 to 400 seronegative cohort members. Every donor gave a peripheral blood sample, and the peripheral blood mononuclear cells from that sample were used for TCR beta sequencing. Genomic DNA was extracted from the blood cell samples with the Qiagen DNeasy Blood Extraction Kit. The CDR3 covers 15 residues, taking in both the cysteine and the phenylalanine. The kept DNA is CDR3 alone, 45 bases in frame from the first base. V and J are truncated by 4 bases and 2 bases respectively, leaving an intervening sequence of 12 bases. From a lookup of the germline V gene (reference sequence), CDR1 and CDR2 are MNHNY and SVGAGI. As concerns this clone: Its antigen remains undetermined. Per-base qualities were not stored, and no clone one base away is much larger.

Library preparation employed the immunoSEQ multiplex PCR assay. The multiplex PCR relied on a mix of 60 forward primers for TCR Vbeta segments and 13 reverse primers for TCR Jbeta segments. A multiplex PCR assay on genomic DNA amplified the CDR3 region of rearranged TCR beta genes. On the Illumina HiSeq System, the amplified TCR beta libraries were sequenced as 87-base-pair reads. The published analysis was carried out like this. In a later analysis, tens of millions of unique TCR beta chains were counted across the 650 to 700 repertoires, and around 10 million of these chains were shared by at least two donors. To remove PCR and sequencing errors, raw reads were error-corrected and collapsed into unique sequences using a nearest-neighbor algorithm that merged closely related sequences. To assign V, D and J gene segments, CDR3 sequences were aligned to IMGT reference sequences. Each retained sequence needed at least a six-nucleotide match to both a V gene segment and a J gene segment. A rearrangement was called productive if the CDR3 had no stop codons and remained in frame with V and J, and every other rearrangement was called non-productive. CDR3 was defined by IMGT convention, running from the second conserved V-encoded cysteine to the conserved J-encoded phenylalanine. In an earlier analysis of roughly 610 of the donors, sequences lacking an unambiguous match to a single V gene segment were excluded. In an earlier analysis of some 590 of the donors, a V segment was called functional when productive rearrangements were above 56.7%, and segregating when the standard deviation between donors exceeded 5%. A statistical classification framework was built to diagnose cytomegalovirus status from the catalog of TCR beta chain sequences. In a later analysis, V and J genes were assigned by comparing TCR nucleotide sequences against IMGT/GENE-DB human TR gene sequences. A later analysis assigned CDR3 sequences and most-parsimonious VDJ recombination scenarios with the TCRdist pipeline. A later analysis defined each TCR beta chain by its CDR3 amino acid sequence plus V-gene family, and excluded reads lacking a unique V-gene family. To address suspected cross-contamination and a sequencing artifact, a later analysis removed a few hundred highly shared, low-generation-probability nucleotide sequences. A later analysis calculated a clonal expansion index for each public chain from normalized within-repertoire ranks of inferred template counts. Generation probabilities in a later analysis came from a VDJ recombination model fitted to out-of-frame rearrangements, and those results were checked against IGoR. In a later analysis, TCR-TCR, TCR-HLA and TCR-CMV co-occurrence was scored with hypergeometric tests, and a repertoire-size bias correction was applied to TCR pairs. To estimate false discovery rates, a later analysis permuted the HLA or CMV assignments 20 times. In a later analysis, co-occurring TCRs were grouped using DBSCAN, and TCRdist sequence similarity was added for clustering within HLA-allele-positive subsets. For co-occurrence clustering, repertoires with fewer than 30,000 or more than 120,000 public chains were excluded, along with roughly five repertoires with anomalous nucleotide sharing. What TCRdb holds here is the immuneACCESS table cut down to in-frame rearrangements. Part of the clones is not present; checked against another copy, under half of the missing clones reflect an unresolved V gene, and the others are unexplained. From that table come the V and J calls and clone size; the DNA was used to work out D and trimming. This sample is represented by over 150,000 clones; about four fifths of them were singletons. The top ten clonotypes cover 0.075% to 0.1% of the sample.

The sequence was obtained from a boy aged 2-9 years in good health and CMV-seronegative. The specimen sequenced was PBMCs. The V gene is TRBV6-6 and the J gene is TRBJ1-5; TRBD1 is a weak D gene call, 5 bases matching. The DNA sequence follows: TGTGCCAGCAGTTCCCGGCAGGGTGGCAATCAGCCCCAGCATTTT. This is translated as CASSSRQGGNQPQHF.